A single sample is the source of the 8 T cell receptor beta chains below, sequenced in a study of blood T cells in healthy people across ages. Through a sample-barcoded 5' primer and a J-beta primer mix, a second PCR was run for about 7 to 12 cycles. TCRdb recomputed calls from the 5' RACE reads with MiXCR, one row per CDR3 protein. The data contain about 1.8 million distinct CDR3 sequences, 40% to 55% of them singletons. The sample taken for sequencing was blood. The receptors stem from a woman aged 40 to 50 in good health.

This clonotype was observed a few times. This rearrangement joins TRBV7-3 to TRBJ2-5; a weak D match, TRBD2 (6 bases). This CDR3 comprises 14 residues. Germline values: CDR1 SGHTA, CDR2 FQGTGA. V was cut by 0 bases and J by 11 bases, with 16 bases left in between. The CDR3 coding sequence is TGTGCCAGCAGCTTAACCCCCTCAGCGGGTGAGCAGTACTTC. Protein sequence: CASSLTPSAGEQYF.

The V gene is TRBV24-1, the J gene TRBJ1-2; tentatively, D is TRBD1 (6 bases). CDR1 is KGHDR, CDR2 SFDVKD, per germline. V shed 0 bases and J shed 2 bases, with 6 bases lying between them. This CDR3 contains 14 residues. The CDR3: CATSDLTGNYGYTF. CDR3 DNA sequence: TGTGCCACCAGTGATTTGACAGGGAACTATGGCTACACCTTC.

V usage is TRBV2 and J usage is TRBJ2-5; D may match TRBD1 or TRBD2 (5 bases each). The J call may not be correct, given that the DNA end is closer to TRBJ2-7. CDR1 and CDR2 (germline): SNHLY, FYNNEI. The CDR3 extends over 18 amino acids. This CDR3 reads CASSEARGDRGPTYEQYF. In DNA, the CDR3 is TGTGCCAGCAGTGAAGCCCGCGGCGATCGGGGCCCAACGTACGAGCAGTACTTC.

This clonotype was picked up a small number of times. This chain links TRBV29-1 with TRBJ2-1; D unresolved. The ends were cut back, 2 bases at V and 10 bases at J, with 12 bases in the middle. This CDR3 region has 12 residues. Germline V lookup: CDR1 SQVTM, CDR2 ANQGSEA. CDR3 region: CSVEFDGLEQFF. CDR3 in DNA: TGCAGCGTTGAATTCGACGGGTTGGAGCAGTTCTTC.

This clonotype was found many times. The rearrangement joins TRBV6-2 or TRBV6-3 to TRBJ1-5; D remains unclear. Trimming left V 6 bases short and J 7 bases short, with 13 bases between. The CDR3 has 13 residues. Germline V gene lookup returns CDR1 MNHEY and CDR2 SVGEGT. CDR3: CASSADIIQPQHF. In DNA form, the CDR3 reads TGTGCCAGCAGCGCGGATATTATCCAGCCCCAGCATTTT.

The rearrangement joins TRBV7-2 to TRBJ2-3; no firm D call. CDR1 is SGHTA and CDR2 is FQGNSA in the germline V gene. V lost 4 bases and J 2 bases, leaving 16 bases between the germline ends. The CDR3 has 16 residues. CDR3 DNA: TGTGCCAGCAGCTCTCGACCCGGAGTGGACACAGATACGCAGTATTTT. Protein: CASSSRPGVDTDTQYF.

The chain uses TRBV3-1 and TRBJ2-1; no clear D. There are 15 residues in the CDR3. Trimming removed 5 bases at V and 2 bases at J, with 13 bases between. CDR1 is LGHDT, CDR2 YNNKEL, per germline (reference sequence). The CDR3 DNA follows: TGTGCCAGCAGCTCTACTCCAGCCGCCTACAATGAGCAGTTCTTC. Protein product: CASSSTPAAYNEQFF.

This clonotype was recorded a few times. The CDR3 loop is CASSSLDSTWGDEQFF. For the CDR3, the DNA is TGTGCCAGCAGCTCCCTGGACAGTACGTGGGGGGATGAGCAGTTCTTC. This rearrangement joins TRBV5-5 to TRBJ2-1; tentatively, D is TRBD1 or TRBD2 (6 bases each). V was clipped by 3 bases and J by 8 bases, with 21 bases between them. The CDR3 has 16 amino acids. The V gene's germline CDR1 is SGHKS and CDR2 YYEKEE (reference sequence).